Listed here are 32 T cell receptor beta chains from one sample, sequenced in a study of T cells in Graves' hyperthyroidism and ophthalmopathy. Researchers took RNA transcripts and amplified the TCR beta CDR3 regions from them. RT-PCR in the first round (using the HTBI primer set) targeted the TCR CDR3. TCRdb itself ran the multiplex PCR reads through MiXCR, one entry per CDR3 protein. Here the sample spans under 350,000 distinct CDR3 sequences, roughly 18% being singletons. Source material: blood. The receptors originated from a woman aged 50 to 60 with Graves' hyperthyroidism.

The chain joins TRBV25-1 to TRBJ2-1; no definite D call. This CDR3 spans 16 amino acids. Germline lookup yields CDR1 MGHDK and CDR2 SYGVNS. The V end lost 2 bases, the J end lost 4 bases, and 15 bases lay between the germline ends. CDR3 sequence reads: CASSETGSTAYNEQFF. The CDR3 DNA is TGTGCCAGCAGTGAAACTGGCTCAACGGCTTACAATGAGCAGTTCTTC.

At least ten counts were recorded for this clonotype. This chain links TRBV2 with TRBJ2-7; either TRBD1 or TRBD2 may fit D (5 bases each). V lost 10 bases to trimming and J lost 9 bases, with 25 bases between them. CDR1 SNHLY and CDR2 FYNNEI come from the germline V gene. This CDR3 is 14 amino acids long. CDR3 sequence (DNA): TGTGCCATATCCGGGACCCTCGTGAGCGGATCGCAGTACTTC. It is translated as CAISGTLVSGSQYF.

The V and J genes are TRBV2 and TRBJ1-2, with 9 bases fitting TRBD1. This CDR3 is built from 16 residues. Looked up from germline, CDR1 is SNHLY and CDR2 is FYNNEI. V was clipped by 4 bases and J by 0 bases; unmatched bases: 6. CDR3 region: CASSGRQGGSNYGYTF. CDR3 nucleotide sequence: TGTGCCAGCAGTGGGAGACAGGGGGGGTCTAACTATGGCTACACCTTC.

The chain recombines TRBV7-3 with TRBJ2-3, with 16 bases lining up with TRBD2. With 5 bases clipped from V and 4 bases from J, the junction kept 9 bases outside the gene matches. The CDR3 extends over 18 amino acids. CDR1 is SGHTA and CDR2 is FQGTGA in the germline V gene. The CDR3 DNA reads as TGTGCCAGCAGCCGCGGGACTAGCGGGAGGGCGCGGGCAGATACGCAGTATTTT. It encodes CASSRGTSGRARADTQYF.

This rearrangement joins TRBV11-1 to TRBJ1-3; D is unclear. CDR1 and CDR2 from the germline V gene are SGHAT and FQDESV (reference sequence). V was pared by 8 bases and J by 0 bases, with 14 bases between. The CDR3 sequence is 15 residues long. The CDR3 bases are TGTGCCAGCGAATTAGGCGGCGTCTCTGGAAACACCATATATTTT. It is translated as CASELGGVSGNTIYF.

V gene TRBV29-1 combines with J gene TRBJ2-2; D remains ambiguous. The CDR3 has 11 amino acids. CDR1 is SQVTM, CDR2 ANQGSEA, per germline. Trimming left V 5 bases short and J 1 base short, with 2 bases between. Here the CDR3 DNA reads TGCAGCGTTCAGAACACCGGGGAGCTGTTTTTT. This codes for CSVQNTGELFF.

V gene TRBV10-3 combines with J gene TRBJ2-3; TRBD2 aligns across 8 bases. V lost 6 bases and J lost 1; bases outside the gene matches: 0. The CDR3 is 13 residues long. Germline assignment: CDR1 ENHRY and CDR2 SYGVKD. CDR3 sequence: CAIRTSGTDTQYF. CDR3 bases: TGTGCCATCAGGACTAGCGGCACAGATACGCAGTATTTT.

In this sample, this clonotype turned up many times. V gene TRBV2 combines with J gene TRBJ1-2, with TRBD1 matching over 9 bases. Unmatched junction bases numbered 12, after V lost 6 bases and J lost 10 bases. There are 14 residues in the CDR3. Germline loops: CDR1 SNHLY, CDR2 FYNNEI. The chain's CDR3 is CASSMGQGFKDYTF. The CDR3 nucleotides read TGTGCCAGCAGCATGGGACAGGGTTTCAAAGACTACACCTTC.

This clonotype occurred a few times. This chain uses TRBV9 with TRBJ2-1, with 10 positions matching TRBD2. CDR1 is SGDLS, CDR2 YYNGEE, per germline. V dropped 0 bases and J dropped 7; count of bases not matched to a gene: 10. CDR3 length equals 17 residues. The CDR3 spells CASSVASRASGSNEQFF. CDR3 in DNA: TGTGCCAGCAGCGTAGCAAGTAGGGCTAGCGGGAGTAATGAGCAGTTCTTC.

This clonotype turned up a few times. This rearrangement joins TRBV30 to TRBJ2-1, with 9 positions matching TRBD1. CDR3 length: 13 amino acids. Germline V lookup: CDR1 GTSNPN, CDR2 SVGIG (reference sequence). J gave up 12 bases and V 3 bases, and 9 bases lay outside the gene matches. The CDR3 spells CAWRWGQGFGQFF. CDR3 sequence (DNA): TGTGCCTGGAGGTGGGGACAGGGTTTCGGGCAGTTCTTC.

This clonotype occurred once. Just one base apart from a much larger clone, this may be a read error. The genes are TRBV2 and TRBJ1-1; D gene ambiguous. Trimming pared 8 bases from V and 5 bases from J, leaving 12 bases between. Per germline, CDR1 SNHLY and CDR2 FYNNEI. The CDR3 totals 12 residues. The CDR3, as DNA: TGTGCCAGCGCCTTAGAGGGAACTGAAGCTTTCTTT. Its translation is CASALEGTEAFF.

This rearrangement joins TRBV29-1 to TRBJ2-7; 9 nucleotides line up with TRBD1. The J segment lost 3 bases and the V segment lost 3 bases, leaving 6 bases of the junction unmatched. The CDR3 consists of 14 residues. Per the germline V gene, CDR1 is SQVTM and CDR2 is ANQGSEA. DNA for the CDR3: TGCAGCGTTGACGGCGGGGACAGGGACTACGAGCAGTACTTC. Encoded protein: CSVDGGDRDYEQYF.

Regarding this clonotype: One base away lies a much larger clone, so this may be a sequencing read error. CDR3 loop: CAGSLVLGVSEAFF. The CDR3 DNA sequence: TGTGCCGGCAGTTTAGTCTTAGGGGTATCTGAAGCTTTCTTT. The chain is built from TRBV27 and TRBJ1-1; possibly TRBD1 for D (5 bases). The CDR3 consists of 14 residues. Germline V gives CDR1 MNHEY, CDR2 SMNVEV (reference sequence).

This clonotype was counted a few times. The chain couples TRBV30 to TRBJ1-2, with D unclear. The germline V and J ends were trimmed by 3 bases and 5 bases, with 16 bases remaining between them. CDR3 length: 14 residues. CDR1 is GTSNPN, CDR2 SVGIG, per germline (reference sequence). Written as DNA, the CDR3 is TGTGCCTGGAGCGCCTTCGGCCTAGGGTATGGCTACACCTTC. It yields the protein CAWSAFGLGYGYTF.

This clonotype turned up a few times. The gene calls are TRBV5-5 and TRBJ2-7, with 8 bases that match TRBD1. Germline values: CDR1 SGHKS, CDR2 YYEKEE (reference sequence). V lost 3 bases to trimming and J lost 2 bases; unmatched junction nucleotides: 7. The CDR3 extends over 15 amino acids. CDR3: CASSYTGTGPYEQYV. The CDR3 DNA follows: TGTGCCAGCAGCTATACCGGGACAGGCCCCTACGAGCAGTACGTC.

CDR3 loop: CASWTRDRGLAGAGDTQYF. For the CDR3, the DNA is TGTGCCAGCTGGACCCGGGACAGGGGACTAGCGGGAGCTGGAGATACGCAGTATTTT. V usage is TRBV18 and J usage is TRBJ2-3; 14 nucleotides align to TRBD2. CDR3 length: 19 residues. Germline trimming cut 7 bases from V and 5 bases from J; bases unmatched to any gene: 17. Germline CDR1 and CDR2: KGHSH and LQKENI. The full variable domain, in which reference TRBV18 and TRBJ2-3 provide the parts outside the CDR3, is NAGVMQNPRHLVRRRGQEARLRCSPMKGHSHVYWYRQLPEEGLKFMVYLQKENIIDESGMPKERFSAEFPKEGPSILRIQQVVRGDSAAYFCASWTRDRGLAGAGDTQYFGPGTRLTVL.

This sequence joins TRBV10-1 and TRBJ2-1, with 13 bases identical to TRBD2. The CDR3 sequence is 13 residues long. Looked up from germline, CDR1 is WNHNN and CDR2 is SYGVQD (reference sequence). The V segment lost 4 bases and the J segment 13 bases; nucleotides outside the gene matches: 4. This CDR3 reads CASSAGTSGIQFF. CDR3 DNA: TGCGCCAGCAGTGCCGGGACTAGCGGGATCCAGTTCTTC.

The CDR3 sequence: CASSTAGVYGYTF. Here the CDR3 DNA reads TGTGCCAGCAGCACGGCAGGGGTCTATGGCTACACCTTC. The gene calls are TRBV9 and TRBJ1-2; D perhaps matches TRBD1 (6 bases). The CDR3 is 13 residues long. Trimming stripped 4 bases from V and 4 bases from J, with 11 bases between. Germline-derived CDR1 and CDR2 are SGDLS and YYNGEE.

The genes are TRBV20-1 and TRBJ2-5, with unresolved D. Trimming pared 0 bases from V and 3 bases from J, leaving 14 bases between. The CDR3 is made up of 15 amino acids. CDR1 is DFQATT, CDR2 SNEGSKA, per germline (reference sequence). Here the CDR3 reads CSARDLGRIKETQYF. The CDR3 nucleotides are TGCAGTGCTAGAGATTTAGGACGGATAAAAGAGACCCAGTACTTC.

This clonotype was counted a few times. This may come from a read error, since a much larger clone is one base off. Written as DNA, the CDR3 is TGTGCCAGCAGTGAGGGAAGGACTGGTAGCAATCAGCCCCAGCATTTT. It yields the protein CASSEGRTGSNQPQHF. V usage is TRBV2 and J usage is TRBJ1-5; no clear D gene. Germline CDR1 is SNHLY and CDR2 is FYNNEI. The CDR3 covers 16 residues. Trimming removed 3 bases from V and 0 bases from J, with 12 bases in between. The full variable domain, completed using reference TRBV2 and TRBJ1-5, is EPEVTQTPSHQVTQMGQEVILRCVPISNHLYFYWYRQILGQKVEFLVSFYNNEISEKSEIFDDQFSVERPDGSNFTLKIRSTKLEDSAMYFCASSEGRTGSNQPQHFGDGTRLSIL.

The J gene is TRBJ2-1, the V gene TRBV6-1; D is possibly TRBD1 or TRBD2 (7 bases each). This CDR3 spans 14 amino acids. The germline V gene has CDR1 MNHNS and CDR2 SASEGT. V dropped 7 bases and J dropped 6 bases, with 16 bases sitting between them. CDR3 loop: CASNRQGGVNEQFF. The CDR3 DNA sequence: TGTGCCAGCAATAGACAGGGAGGGGTCAATGAGCAGTTCTTC.

This clonotype was recorded many times. This chain's CDR3 is CASSPVQAAYEQYF. The DNA for the CDR3 is TGTGCCAGCTCACCAGTACAGGCAGCCTACGAGCAGTACTTC. The chain is built from TRBV18 and TRBJ2-7; TRBD1 might be the D (5 bases). This CDR3 region has 14 residues. Germline V lookup: CDR1 KGHSH, CDR2 LQKENI. Trimming took off 2 bases at V and 2 bases at J, with 10 bases between the two ends.

This clonotype showed up many times. CDR3 protein: CASNSEDTNTEAFF. The CDR3 coding sequence is TGTGCCAGCAACTCAGAGGACACCAACACTGAAGCTTTCTTT. The chain couples TRBV3-1 to TRBJ1-1; tentatively, D is TRBD1 (5 bases). Trimming shortened V by 7 bases and J by 2 bases, and 14 bases separated the two germline ends. Germline V gene data show CDR1 as LGHDT and CDR2 as YNNKEL (reference sequence). This CDR3 spans 14 amino acids.

This clonotype was found many times. V is TRBV6-2 or TRBV6-3 and J is TRBJ1-1, with a tentative D call TRBD1 (5 bases). The CDR3 is 12 residues long. The germline V gene has CDR1 MNHEY and CDR2 SVGEGT. V was clipped by 1 base and J by 7 bases, with 7 bases between them. The CDR3 sequence: CASSYWDGEAFF. The CDR3 nucleotides read TGTGCCAGCAGTTACTGGGACGGTGAAGCTTTCTTT.

This clonotype was picked up many times. The CDR3, as DNA: TGTGCCAGCAGCCGAGCCAGGCTTGATCAGCCCCAGCATTTT. Translated: CASSRARLDQPQHF. The chain has TRBV12-3 or TRBV12-4 and TRBJ1-5, with D hard to call. V was pared by 6 bases and J by 5 bases, with 14 bases between. The CDR3 is made up of 14 amino acids.

This clonotype occurred a few times. CDR3 in amino acids: CASSLDRVLFEQYF. Here the CDR3 DNA reads TGTGCCAGCAGCTTAGACAGGGTGTTGTTCGAGCAGTACTTC. The gene calls are TRBV7-6 and TRBJ2-7, with D maybe TRBD1 (6 bases). Germline V gene lookup returns CDR1 SGHVS and CDR2 FNYEAQ. The CDR3 runs to 14 residues. V lost 1 base, J lost 6 bases, and 13 bases lay in between.

The rearrangement links TRBV3-1 to TRBJ1-2; 7 bases agree with TRBD1. This CDR3 comprises 14 residues. Germline lookup yields CDR1 LGHDT and CDR2 YNNKEL (reference sequence). Unmatched junction bases numbered 11, after V lost 6 bases and J lost 7 bases. The CDR3 DNA reads TGTGCCAGCAGTGAAGAGACAGGGTTAGGTGGCTACACCTTC. It encodes CASSEETGLGGYTF.

This clonotype was found many times. This rearrangement joins TRBV20-1 to TRBJ2-3, with a tentative D call TRBD2 (6 bases). From germline, CDR1 is DFQATT and CDR2 SNEGSKA (reference sequence). The CDR3 sequence is 14 residues long. Trimming cost V 5 bases and J 3 bases, with 15 bases left between them. This chain's CDR3 is CSAVLTGVTDTQYF. DNA for the CDR3: TGCAGTGCTGTTCTGACGGGAGTGACAGATACGCAGTATTTT.

The chain joins TRBV5-4 to TRBJ2-2; either TRBD1 or TRBD2 may fit D (6 bases each). The germline CDR1 and CDR2 sequences are SGHNT and YYREEE (reference sequence). V was shortened by 3 bases and J by 6 bases, with 15 bases between the two germline ends. The CDR3 covers 15 residues. The CDR3 nucleotides read TGTGCCAGCAGCTGGGGGGCCTGGGGATCCGGGGAGCTGTTTTTT. Its protein is CASSWGAWGSGELFF.

In its sample, this clonotype was seen a few times. The CDR3 spells CASSPGTIGEQYF. DNA of the CDR3: TGTGCCAGCAGCCCCGGGACCATCGGCGAGCAGTACTTC. V is TRBV6-1 and J is TRBJ2-7; D is perhaps TRBD1 or TRBD2 (5 bases each). Germline V gene sequence: CDR1 MNHNS, CDR2 SASEGT. This CDR3 is 13 amino acids long. V dropped 6 bases and J dropped 6 bases, with 15 bases sitting between them.

This clonotype came up a few times. This may be a read error, as it is one base from a much larger clone. This chain joins TRBV3-1 and TRBJ1-1; D is uncertain. Germline assignment: CDR1 LGHDT and CDR2 YNNKEL (reference sequence). This CDR3 is built from 14 residues. CDR3 DNA sequence: TGTGCCAGCAGCCCCCGGGAGACGAACACTAAAGCTTTCTTT. This sequence encodes CASSPRETNTKAFF.

This clonotype was detected a few times. The chain couples TRBV3-1 to TRBJ2-3, with 9 nucleotides matching TRBD2. From germline, CDR1 is LGHDT and CDR2 YNNKEL (reference sequence). This CDR3 has 16 amino acids. V lost 5 bases, J lost 5 bases, and 11 bases stayed unmatched. The CDR3 spells CASSKVAGVLKDTQYF. The CDR3 DNA reads TGTGCCAGCAGCAAAGTAGCGGGAGTGCTGAAAGATACGCAGTATTTT.